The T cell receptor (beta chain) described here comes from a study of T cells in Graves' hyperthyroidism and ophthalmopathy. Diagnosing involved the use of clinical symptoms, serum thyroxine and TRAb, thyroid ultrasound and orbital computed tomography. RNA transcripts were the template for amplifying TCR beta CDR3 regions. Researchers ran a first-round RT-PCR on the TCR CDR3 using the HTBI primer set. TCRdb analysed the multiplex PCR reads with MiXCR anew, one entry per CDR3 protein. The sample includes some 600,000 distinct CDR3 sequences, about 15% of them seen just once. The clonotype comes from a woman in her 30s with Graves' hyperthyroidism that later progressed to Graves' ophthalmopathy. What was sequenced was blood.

This CDR3 reads CASTSRGHEQYF. CDR3 nucleotide sequence: TGTGCCAGCACCTCCAGGGGGCACGAGCAGTACTTC. The chain uses TRBV25-1 and TRBJ2-7; TRBD1 matches 8 bases. After removal of 7 bases from V and 5 bases from J, the junction contained 4 bases not matched to a gene. The length of the CDR3 is 12 residues. Per the germline V gene, CDR1 is MGHDK and CDR2 is SYGVNS.